The clone carrying this TCR beta chain was observed once. Total RNA was extracted at no less than 6 micrograms per sample. V lost 5 bases and J lost 0; bases outside the gene matches: 10. CDR3 length: 17 amino acids. CDR1 and CDR2 from the germline V gene are SGHNT and YENEEA. The sample originates from a study of blood T cells in healthy people across ages. Using a J-beta primer mix together with a sample-barcoded 5' primer, a second PCR was run for roughly 7 to 12 cycles. TCRdb analysed the 5' RACE reads with MiXCR anew, one entry per CDR3 protein. The data show 800,000 to 1,000,000 distinct CDR3 sequences, with roughly 52% seen just once and over 10% held by the top ten.

The TCR originated in a man aged 25-40 years in good health. The rearrangement joins TRBV11-3 to TRBJ2-3, with 8 bases matching TRBD2. The sample consisted of blood. CDR3 DNA sequence: TGTGCCAGCAGCCCGCGGGGGGCCCACTCTAGCACAGATACGCAGTATTTT. Translating it yields CASSPRGAHSSTDTQYF.